Listed below are T cell receptor beta chains from one sample, sequenced in a study of shared clonotypes between healthy human individuals. Repertoires were generated with immunoSEQ multiplex PCR, while TCRdb's copy carries only in-frame clones and drops some. The sample includes about 2 million clones, around 96% of them seen just once. The sequenced sample was naive CD8+ T cells sorted from blood. The source of these receptors is a man aged 18 to 35 in good health. CDR3s include the opening cysteine and the closing phenylalanine or tryptophan. The D gene is left open where the match is weak. Only part of the rows carry a size: once, few, many, or a class if the clone is expanded.

>.|.|TRBV9|TRBJ2-7
TGTGCCAGCAGCGTAGGGGACGCCGGAACCTACGAGCAGTACTTC
CASSVGDAGTYEQYF
>.|few|TRBV11-2|TRBJ2-7
TGTGCCAGCAGCTTAGATCCAGGGGCCTACGAGCAGTACTTC
CASSLDPGAYEQYF
>.|.|TRBV25-1|TRBJ2-1
TGTGCCAGCAGTGACTTTGGACCCGGGGTCAATGAGCAGTTCTTC
CASSDFGPGVNEQFF
>.|.|TRBV7-2|TRBJ2-7
TGTGCCAGCAGCTTAACCGTGGGCTACGAGCAGTACTTC
CASSLTVGYEQYF
>.|once|TRBV28|TRBJ2-7
TGTGCCAGCAGTTTGGGGACGGTCTACGAGCAGTACTTC
CASSLGTVYEQYF
>TRBD2|.|TRBV19|TRBJ2-7
TGTGCCAGTAGTAATAGCGGGGTGAGCTCCTACGAGCAGTACTTC
CASSNSGVSSYEQYF
>.|.|TRBV4-1|TRBJ2-7
TGCGCCAGCAGCCAAGGCCTCTCCTACGAGCAGTACTTC
CASSQGLSYEQYF
>.|.|TRBV10-3|TRBJ1-1
TGTGCCACCCTCGACGGGCTGAACACTGAAGCTTTCTTT
CATLDGLNTEAFF
>.|.|TRBV4-1|TRBJ2-5
TGCGCCAGCAGCCAAGAGAGTGCGGGAACTGGGGCCCAGTACTTC
CASSQESAGTGAQYF
>TRBD1|.|TRBV7-9|TRBJ1-1
TGTGCCAGCAGCTTAGAACAGGGGCGAGATGAAGCTTTCTTT
CASSLEQGRDEAFF
>.|.|TRBV9|TRBJ2-5
TGTGCCAGCAGCGTAGGGTGGAGCGAAGAGACCCAGTACTTC
CASSVGWSEETQYF
>.|.|TRBV5-1|TRBJ2-3
TGCGCCAGCAGCTTCGACTCTACAGATACGCAGTATTTT
CASSFDSTDTQYF
>.|few|TRBV7-9|TRBJ1-6
TGTGCCAGCAGCTTAGACGGCCTCCTCCACTTT
CASSLDGLLHF
>TRBD2|.|TRBV2|TRBJ2-3
TGTGCCAGCAGTGAAACTCTAGCGGGGGTCACAGATACGCAGTATTTT
CASSETLAGVTDTQYF
>TRBD2|.|TRBV6-5|TRBJ2-1
TGTGCCAGCAGTTGGACTAGCGGGAGCTACAATGAGCAGTTCTTC
CASSWTSGSYNEQFF
>.|.|TRBV28|TRBJ2-5
TGTGCCAGCAGGCGGGACGCCTGGAAAGAGACCCAGTACTTC
CASRRDAWKETQYF
>TRBD2|.|TRBV5-6|TRBJ2-1
TGTGCCAGCAGCTCCGGGACTAGCGACTACAATGAGCAGTTCTTC
CASSSGTSDYNEQFF
>.|.|TRBV18|TRBJ2-7
TGTGCCAGCTCACCAATCGGGGAGCCTACCTACGAGCAGTACTTC
CASSPIGEPTYEQYF
>TRBD1|.|TRBV2|TRBJ2-5
TGTGCCAGCAGCCCGACAGGGGGCGCGGAGACCCAGTACTTC
CASSPTGGAETQYF
>.|.|TRBV9|TRBJ2-1
TGTGCCAGCAGCGCAACTAGTTACTCCTACAATGAGCAGTTCTTC
CASSATSYSYNEQFF
>.|.|TRBV7-9|TRBJ2-1
TGTGCCAGCAGCTTAGGTTTGAGCTCCTACAATGAGCAGTTCTTC
CASSLGLSSYNEQFF
>TRBD2|.|TRBV9|TRBJ2-7
TGTGCCAGCAGCCCGACTAGCGGGGTGGCCGGGGAGCAGTACTTC
CASSPTSGVAGEQYF
>TRBD2|.|TRBV7-9|TRBJ2-1
TGTGCCAGCAGCTTAGTGGCGGGAGGACCCTACAATGAGCAGTTCTTC
CASSLVAGGPYNEQFF
>.|.|TRBV15|TRBJ2-5
TGTGCCACCAGCAGAGAGGAGTTTGACACCCAGTACTTC
CATSREEFDTQYF
>.|once|TRBV5-4|TRBJ2-7
TGTGCCAGCAGCTTCGGGGACGTAGAGCAGTACTTC
CASSFGDVEQYF